The 5 T cell receptor beta chains listed next were all sequenced from one sample in a study of blood T cells in healthy people across ages. Sample-barcoded 5' priming and a J-beta primer mix drove a second PCR of about 6 to 12 cycles. TCRdb re-called the 5' RACE reads with MiXCR, one entry per CDR3 protein. In the table there are 1.5 million to 2 million distinct CDR3 sequences, just under 50% of which are singletons. The sequencing sample was made of blood. These receptors were collected from a woman aged 40 to 50 in good health.

V and J are TRBV7-2 and TRBJ2-5; 9 nucleotides align to TRBD2. The germline gives CDR1 SGHTA, CDR2 FQGNSA. The CDR3 is 16 residues long. V lost 5 bases to trimming and J lost 2 bases; unmatched junction nucleotides: 9. In nucleotides, the CDR3 is TGTGCCAGCAGCCCTAGGCCGCTAGCGGGGCAAGAGACCCAGTACTTC. This sequence encodes CASSPRPLAGQETQYF.

This clonotype turned up a few times. The rearrangement joins TRBV29-1 to TRBJ2-1; D gene uncertain. Germline-derived CDR1 and CDR2 are SQVTM and ANQGSEA. Deletions cut 1 base from V and 7 bases from J, with 5 bases between. The CDR3 contains 11 residues. The CDR3 loop is CSVEVGNEQFF. CDR3 sequence (DNA): TGCAGCGTTGAAGTAGGGAATGAGCAGTTCTTC.

The J gene is TRBJ2-7, the V gene TRBV27, with D perhaps given as TRBD1 or TRBD2 (5 bases each). The CDR3 is 14 residues long. Germline CDR1 MNHEY, CDR2 SMNVEV (reference sequence). V was trimmed by 5 bases and J by 2 bases, leaving 13 bases between them. This chain's CDR3 is CASSASGPPYEQYF. The CDR3 DNA reads as TGTGCCAGCAGTGCTTCGGGGCCCCCCTACGAGCAGTACTTC.

The chain joins TRBV5-5 to TRBJ1-6, with D maybe TRBD1 (6 bases). Germline V CDR1 and CDR2: SGHKS, YYEKEE (reference sequence). The CDR3 sequence is 14 residues long. Trimming cost V 0 bases and J 9 bases, with 10 bases left between them. In DNA form, the CDR3 reads TGTGCCAGCAGCTTGGTACAGGGTATTTCACCCCTCCACTTT. Translating it yields CASSLVQGISPLHF.

J is TRBJ1-1 and V is TRBV20-1; the D is unclear. The germline CDR1 and CDR2 sequences are DFQATT and SNEGSKA (reference sequence). The V end lost 6 bases, the J end lost 5 bases, and 16 bases lay between the germline ends. The CDR3 loop spans 13 amino acids. The CDR3 sequence is CSARYFGETEAFF. DNA for the CDR3: TGCAGTGCCCGGTATTTCGGGGAAACTGAAGCTTTCTTT.